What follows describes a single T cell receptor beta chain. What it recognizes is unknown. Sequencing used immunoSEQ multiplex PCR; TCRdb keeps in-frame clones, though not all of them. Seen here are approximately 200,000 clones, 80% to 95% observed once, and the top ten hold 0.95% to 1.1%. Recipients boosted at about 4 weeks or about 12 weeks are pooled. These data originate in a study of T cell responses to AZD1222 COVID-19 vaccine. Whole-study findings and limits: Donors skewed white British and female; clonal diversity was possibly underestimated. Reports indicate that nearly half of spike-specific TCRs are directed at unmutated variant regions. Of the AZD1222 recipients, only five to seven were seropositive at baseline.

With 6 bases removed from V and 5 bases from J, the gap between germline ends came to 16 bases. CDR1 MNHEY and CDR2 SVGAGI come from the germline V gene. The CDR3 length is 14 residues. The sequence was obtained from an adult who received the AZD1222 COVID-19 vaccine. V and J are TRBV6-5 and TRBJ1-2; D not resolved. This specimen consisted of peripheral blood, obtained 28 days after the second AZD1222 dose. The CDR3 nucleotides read TGTGCCAGCAGCCGCGTGGGCTCGAGTTATGGCTACACCTTC. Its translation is CASSRVGSSYGYTF.